A single sample gave rise to the 11 T cell receptor beta chains below, sequenced in a study of cytomegalovirus exposure and HLA in healthy donors. PCR was performed using 60 Vbeta and 13 Jbeta primers. The protocol was immunoSEQ multiplex PCR, while the TCRdb copy is restricted to in-frame clones and leaves out a portion. The sample yields about 120,000 clones, less than 75% seen once. The sequenced sample consisted of PBMCs. The receptors originated from a woman in her 40s in good health and CMV-seronegative.

The J gene is TRBJ1-1, the V gene TRBV19; 7 bases line up with TRBD1. Germline assignment: CDR1 LNHDA and CDR2 SQIVND (reference sequence). Unmatched junction bases numbered 7, after V lost 3 bases and J lost 6 bases. This CDR3 is 14 amino acids long. The chain's CDR3 is CASSIGQVSAEAFF. In nucleotides, the CDR3 is TGTGCCAGTAGTATCGGACAGGTCTCAGCTGAAGCTTTCTTT.

The chain links TRBV5-5 to TRBJ1-4; 9 bases map to TRBD1. The CDR3 extends over 16 amino acids. The germline V gene has CDR1 SGHKS and CDR2 YYEKEE (reference sequence). With V trimmed by 2 bases and J by 0 bases, 2 bases remained unmatched. CDR3 sequence: CASSFDRGTTNEKLFF. For the CDR3, the DNA is TGTGCCAGCAGCTTCGACAGGGGGACAACTAATGAAAAACTGTTTTTT. The variable domain in full, completed from reference TRBV5-5 and TRBJ1-4, reads DAGVTQSPTHLIKTRGQQVTLRCSPISGHKSVSWYQQVLGQGPQFIFQYYEKEERGRGNFPDRFSARQFPNYSSELNVNALLLGDSALYLCASSFDRGTTNEKLFFGSGTQLSVL.

This clone came up a few times. The chain is built from TRBV27 and TRBJ2-5, with D possibly matching TRBD2 (6 bases). Germline CDR1 reads MNHEY; CDR2 reads SMNVEV (reference sequence). The V gene lost 5 bases and the J gene lost 5 bases, with 15 bases spanning the gap. This CDR3 is built from 14 residues. Written as DNA, the CDR3 is TGTGCCAGCAGTCCCTTGGCCAGCGGGGAGACCCAGTACTTC. The encoded protein is CASSPLASGETQYF.

This chain links TRBV9 with TRBJ1-3; TRBD1 matches at 7 bases. V shed 7 bases and J 4 bases; nucleotides not matched to a gene: 2. The length of the CDR3 is 12 residues. Germline V CDR1 and CDR2: SGDLS, YYNGEE. The CDR3 DNA reads TGTGCCAGCGGGACAGCCGGAAACACCATATATTTT. Its protein is CASGTAGNTIYF.

V gene TRBV18 combines with J gene TRBJ1-5; weak D call: TRBD1 (6 bases). Trimming left V 2 bases short and J 0 bases short, with 11 bases between. This CDR3 has 16 amino acids. The V gene's germline CDR1 is KGHSH and CDR2 LQKENI. The CDR3: CASSPGTPYSNQPQHF. The CDR3 DNA is TGTGCCAGCTCACCAGGGACACCTTATAGCAATCAGCCCCAGCATTTT.

The rearrangement links TRBV7-3 to TRBJ2-1; 9 nucleotides line up with TRBD2. Unmatched junction bases numbered 6, after V lost 5 bases and J lost 10 bases. This CDR3 contains 13 residues. In germline, CDR1 is SGHTA, CDR2 FQGTGA. The CDR3 reads CASSRNSGGEQFF. In DNA form, the CDR3 reads TGTGCCAGCAGCCGCAATAGCGGGGGAGAGCAGTTCTTC.

The V and J genes are TRBV6-4 and TRBJ1-2, with 9 bases that match TRBD1. CDR1 MRHNA and CDR2 SNTAGT come from the germline V gene. With V trimmed by 4 bases and J by 2 bases, 5 bases remained unmatched. This CDR3 region has 15 residues. CDR3 sequence reads: CASSVEGTGNYGYTF. CDR3 nucleotide sequence: TGTGCCAGCAGTGTTGAGGGGACAGGGAACTATGGCTACACCTTC.

The V and J genes are TRBV28 and TRBJ1-1; possible D gene TRBD1, 6 bases. The CDR3 runs to 15 residues. Trimming took off 7 bases at V and 11 bases at J, with 26 bases between the two ends. Germline V gives CDR1 MDHEN, CDR2 SYDVKM. CDR3 bases: TGTGCCAGCAAACTCTACCGGGGGGGGGCCGCAGGGGCTTTCTTT. This codes for CASKLYRGGAAGAFF.

The chain has TRBV29-1 and TRBJ1-2, with D possibly matching TRBD1 (5 bases). With 6 bases removed from V and 3 bases from J, the gap between germline ends came to 14 bases. The germline V gene has CDR1 SQVTM and CDR2 ANQGSEA. This CDR3 is 13 amino acids long. The CDR3 coding sequence is TGCAGCGTGCGAGTGCAGGGCGACTATGGCTACACCTTC. This gives the protein CSVRVQGDYGYTF.

The CDR3 DNA is TGCGCCAGCAGCTCTCAAACCCAGCGGGGTTACGAGCAGTACTTC. This encodes CASSSQTQRGYEQYF. The chain combines TRBV5-1 with TRBJ2-7, with 7 bases fitting TRBD2. CDR1 SGHRS and CDR2 YFSETQ come from the germline V gene. The CDR3 contains 15 residues. The junction had 10 bases not matched to a gene; V was cut back by 3 bases and J by 4 bases.

The chain combines TRBV21-1 with TRBJ2-7; the table assigns TRBD2, which was not confirmed against the DNA. TRBV21-1 constitutes a pseudogene. This CDR3 spans 14 amino acids. CDR3 region: CASSNFSGVDEQYF. The CDR3 coding sequence is TGTGCCAGCAGCAATTTTAGCGGGGTCGACGAGCAGTACTTC.